This T cell receptor (beta chain) was recovered during a study of cytomegalovirus exposure and HLA in healthy donors. On the study more broadly: HLA-typed donors contributed 65 million to 95 million unique TCRs, which were held in an early data release. Of around 410 genotyped donors, roughly 76% grouped in the Caucasian-associated ancestry cluster.

Deletions cut 5 bases from V and 0 bases from J, with 8 bases between. The CDR3 is made up of 14 amino acids. Germline V gene lookup returns CDR1 MNHEY and CDR2 SMNVEV (reference sequence). For this clone: Its antigen is currently unknown.

Study findings and constraints: Analyzed later, most CMV-associated TCR beta chains appeared HLA-restricted. Generally TCR sequences proved uncommon, though certain public TCRs appeared in numerous donors.

Primers included in the PCR were 60 Vbeta and 13 Jbeta primers. Clones were read by immunoSEQ multiplex PCR, and TCRdb kept only the in-frame ones, dropping some. This table has approximately 88,000 clones, 60% to 85% appearing once. Material: PBMCs. The receptor's source is a young man in good health and CMV-seropositive. The chain couples TRBV27 to TRBJ1-5, with D tentatively TRBD1 (6 bases). CDR3 region: CASSPGDSNQPQHF. DNA for the CDR3: TGTGCCAGCAGTCCAGGGGATAGCAATCAGCCCCAGCATTTT.